Listed here are 25 T cell receptor beta chains from one sample, sequenced in a study of kidney transplant recipient with SARS-CoV-2 infection (dated by TCRdb to about 2021). Read against the paper, the sample's time point label means: pre-pandemic baseline sample and day 111 after first positive SARS-CoV-2 test. Reads for this sample came from an Illumina MiSeq. Starting from the raw public reads, TCRdb applied fastp trimming at Q25, assembled clones with MiXCR and retained in-frame beta chains. For every CDR3 protein sequence, its rows merge into one entry that carries the most common genes and DNA. The sample table lists 200,000 to 250,000 distinct CDR3 sequences, around 28% of them with a count of one. About 7% of the sample goes to the ten largest clones. This material consisted of a blood sample, taken at baseline and on day 111 from a kidney transplant recipient. Source of these receptors: a young adult male patient who had COVID-19 and was a kidney transplant recipient. It is possible that, after a transplant, some T cells come from the graft donor.

This clonotype has a count of ten or more. This rearrangement joins TRBV16 to TRBJ1-2, with unresolved D. Germline V gene sequence: CDR1 KGHSY, CDR2 FQNENV. V was trimmed by 4 bases and J by 4 bases, leaving 22 bases between them. The CDR3 spans 17 residues. CDR3 residues: CASSLLGVVRKTYGYTF. Here the CDR3 DNA reads TGTGCCAGCAGCCTGCTTGGGGTCGTTAGAAAGACCTATGGCTACACCTTC. The full variable domain, rest sourced from reference TRBV16 and TRBJ1-2, is GEEVAQTPKHLVRGEGQKAKLYCAPIKGHSYVFWYQQVLKNEFKFLISFQNENVFDETGMPKERFSAKCLPNSPCSLEIQATKLEDSAVYFCASSLLGVVRKTYGYTFGSGTRLTVV.

In this sample, this clonotype turned up many times. The V call is TRBV21-1, the J call TRBJ2-3. TRBV21-1 is a documented pseudogene. CDR3 length: 17 residues. CDR3 DNA sequence: TGTGCCAGCAGGGTAGTTTTAGCTACAGTCATGCAAGATACGCAGTATTTT. As protein: CASRVVLATVMQDTQYF.

This clonotype has at least ten counts. The rearrangement uses TRBV25-1 and TRBJ2-1, with TRBD2 matching 9 bases. From germline, CDR1 is MGHDK and CDR2 SYGVNS. J gave up 4 bases and V 2 bases, and 6 bases lay outside the gene matches. There are 16 residues in the CDR3. As DNA, the CDR3 is TGTGCCAGCAGTGAAAAAAGCGGGAGGATTTACAATGAGCAGTTCTTC. This codes for CASSEKSGRIYNEQFF.

In regard to this clonotype: Possible read error: a much larger clone is one base away. This chain joins TRBV4-1 and TRBJ1-1; D unresolved. The V end lost 0 bases, the J end lost 5 bases, and 10 bases lay between the germline ends. The CDR3 has 14 residues. Per the germline V gene, CDR1 is MGHRA and CDR2 is YSYEKL. The CDR3 coding sequence is TGCGCCAGCAGCCAAGAGGTCCAGAGGACTGAAGCTTTCTTT. It codes for CASSQEVQRTEAFF.

The table lists this clonotype with many counts. The rearrangement links TRBV30 to TRBJ1-2; 7 bases match TRBD1. Germline lookup yields CDR1 GTSNPN and CDR2 SVGIG (reference sequence). The CDR3 covers 12 residues. Trimming took 4 bases from V and 2 from J; bases not matched to a gene: 1. The chain's CDR3 is CAWTTGNYGYTF. CDR3 nucleotides: TGTGCCTGGACGACAGGGAACTATGGCTACACCTTC.

This clonotype was seen at least ten times. The gene calls are TRBV15 and TRBJ1-2; D not resolved. The V end was cut by 5 bases, the J end by 4 bases, with 23 bases between. In germline, CDR1 is LNHNV, CDR2 YYDKDF (reference sequence). The CDR3 totals 17 residues. This chain's CDR3 is CATSFPERCGKTYGYTF. The CDR3 DNA sequence: TGTGCCACCAGCTTTCCGGAAAGGTGTGGAAAGACCTATGGCTACACCTTC.

The chain is built from TRBV28 and TRBJ2-7; D is perhaps TRBD1 (6 bases). The CDR3 runs to 15 residues. V was pared by 4 bases and J by 5 bases, with 18 bases between. The germline CDR1 and CDR2 sequences are MDHEN and SYDVKM. The CDR3 sequence: CASSSDRTSSHEQYF. The CDR3 DNA reads as TGTGCCAGCAGTTCTGACAGGACATCCTCTCACGAGCAGTACTTC.

This clonotype was seen at least ten times. The chain carries TRBV12-3 or TRBV12-4 and TRBJ1-2; D is unclear. This CDR3 is 17 amino acids long. Trimming took 5 bases from V and 4 from J, leaving 23 bases between them. The CDR3, as DNA: TGTGCCAGCAGTGGGGAGTCCACAGCAGGAAAGACCTATGGCTACACCTTC. Residues: CASSGESTAGKTYGYTF.

This clonotype was observed many times. The chain is built from TRBV12-3 or TRBV12-4 and TRBJ1-2; D is uncertain. V gave up 4 bases and J gave up 4 bases, with 22 bases separating them. The CDR3 loop spans 17 amino acids. CDR3 in DNA: TGTGCCAGCAGTTCGACTACCACAGCAGGAAAGACCTATGGCTACACCTTC. It specifies CASSSTTTAGKTYGYTF.

Of note for this clonotype: A much more abundant neighbour one base away suggests this may be a read error. The rearrangement uses TRBV6-6 and TRBJ2-7, with no clear D. The CDR3 loop spans 13 amino acids. Germline V gene data show CDR1 as MNHNY and CDR2 as SVGAGI (reference sequence). The CDR3 sequence: CASSYSISYEQHF. The CDR3 nucleotides are TGTGCCAGCAGTTACTCCATAAGCTACGAGCAGCACTTC.

At least ten counts were recorded for this clonotype. The rearrangement joins TRBV19 to TRBJ1-4; D is unclear. Trimming pared 6 bases from V and 10 bases from J, leaving 15 bases between. Germline V gene sequence: CDR1 LNHDA, CDR2 SQIVND (reference sequence). This CDR3 spans 13 amino acids. CDR3 in amino acids: CASRPIEVAKLFF. Here the CDR3 DNA reads TGTGCCAGTAGACCGATTGAGGTGGCAAAACTGTTTTTT.

The V call is TRBV10-1, the J call TRBJ1-2; D gene uncertain. The germline V gene has CDR1 WNHNN and CDR2 SYGVQD (reference sequence). CDR3 size: 17 residues. V lost 5 bases and J 4 bases, leaving 23 bases between the germline ends. The CDR3 DNA reads TGCGCCAGCAGTCCTCAGGAAAGATCGCGAAAGACCTATGGCTACACCTTC. Protein product: CASSPQERSRKTYGYTF.

This clonotype was detected only once. This may come from a read error, since a much larger clone is one base off. The gene calls are TRBV7-9 and TRBJ2-5, with 12 nucleotides matching TRBD1. Germline CDR1 and CDR2: SEHNR and FQNEAQ (reference sequence). The CDR3 is 14 amino acids. The CDR3 sequence is CTSSLPGQGAVQYF. The CDR3 DNA reads TGTACCAGCAGCTTACCGGGACAGGGGGCGGTGCAGTACTTC.

This clonotype was counted many times. This chain joins TRBV20-1 and TRBJ1-1; D unresolved. The germline V gene encodes CDR1 DFQATT and CDR2 SNEGSKA (reference sequence). This CDR3 contains 13 residues. V was clipped by 0 bases and J by 4 bases, with 9 bases between them. This CDR3 is CSAREYLGTEAFF. CDR3 coding DNA: TGCAGTGCTAGAGAGTACCTTGGCACTGAAGCTTTCTTT.

Details on this clonotype: This sequence may be a read error, since a much larger clone differs from it by one base. The chain couples TRBV27 to TRBJ2-6; D might be TRBD2 (5 bases). CDR3 length: 16 amino acids. Germline CDR1 reads MNHEY; CDR2 reads SMNVEV (reference sequence). The germline V and J ends were trimmed by 9 bases and 1 base, with 16 bases remaining between them. CDR3 nucleotide sequence: TGTGCCAGTGCTAGCTGGAGGAGATCTGGGGCCAACGTCCTGACTTTC. Translating gives CASASWRRSGANVLTF.

At least ten counts were recorded for this clonotype. The chain has TRBV5-1 and TRBJ2-5, with D possibly matching TRBD2 (6 bases). The V and J ends lost 2 bases and 3 bases respectively, with 11 bases between them. This CDR3 is 14 amino acids long. Germline loops: CDR1 SGHRS, CDR2 YFSETQ. CDR3 nucleotides: TGCGCCAGCAGCTTCGAATCGGGAGAAGAGACCCAGTACTTC. This translates into CASSFESGEETQYF.

The table lists this clonotype with many counts. This chain uses TRBV28 with TRBJ2-7, with D perhaps TRBD1 (5 bases). The CDR3 length is 13 residues. V lost 6 bases, J lost 3 bases, and 12 bases lay in between. Germline lookup yields CDR1 MDHEN and CDR2 SYDVKM. The CDR3 DNA sequence: TGTGCCAGCAGGGGTACTCAGGGCTACGAGCAGTACTTC. Amino acids: CASRGTQGYEQYF.

This clonotype was seen repeatedly, ten times or more. The chain has TRBV3-1 and TRBJ1-2; tentatively, D is TRBD1 (6 bases). V was trimmed by 5 bases and J by 4 bases, leaving 11 bases between them. There are 13 residues in the CDR3. Germline V gives CDR1 LGHDT, CDR2 YNNKEL (reference sequence). The DNA of the CDR3 is TGTGCCAGCAGCACTACAGGGATCTATGGCTACACCTTC. Its protein is CASSTTGIYGYTF.

This clonotype was recorded at least ten times. The chain carries TRBV12-3 or TRBV12-4 and TRBJ1-2, with no clear D. This CDR3 region has 17 residues. The ends were cut back, 5 bases at V and 4 bases at J, with 23 bases in the middle. Here the CDR3 reads CASSKQGSFRKTYGYTF. CDR3 nucleotides: TGTGCCAGCAGTAAGCAAGGCAGCTTCCGAAAGACCTATGGCTACACCTTC.

This clonotype has at least ten counts. The chain has TRBV30 and TRBJ1-1; D might be TRBD1 (5 bases). The CDR3 totals 14 residues. CDR1 and CDR2 (germline): GTSNPN, SVGIG (reference sequence). Deletions cut 5 bases from V and 4 bases from J, with 17 bases between. CDR3 sequence reads: CAWSSHAGRTEAFF. CDR3 DNA: TGTGCCTGGTCATCCCACGCAGGGCGCACTGAAGCTTTCTTT.

V is TRBV30 and J is TRBJ1-4; D gene uncertain. The germline gives CDR1 GTSNPN, CDR2 SVGIG (reference sequence). The CDR3 runs 13 residues. V lost 3 bases and J lost 7, with 12 bases in between. CDR3 bases: TGTGCCTGGAGGTCTAGAGGCCGTGAAAAACTGTTTTTT. Its protein product is CAWRSRGREKLFF.

This clonotype was counted at least ten times. This chain uses TRBV6-2 or TRBV6-3 with TRBJ1-5; no clear D. The CDR3 contains 17 residues. The germline V gene has CDR1 MNHEY and CDR2 SVGEGT. V shed 1 base and J shed 2 bases, with 15 bases lying between them. The DNA of the CDR3 is TGTGCCAGCAGTTACTATCTCGGCCCCTCGGGCAATCAGCCCCAGCATTTT. Its protein is CASSYYLGPSGNQPQHF.

The V call is TRBV6-4, the J call TRBJ2-2; 8 bases are shared with TRBD1. Trimming at V came to 6 bases and at J to 4 bases, leaving 4 bases not matched to a gene. The CDR3 runs 14 residues. Germline CDR1 MRHNA, CDR2 SNTAGT. CDR3 bases: TGTGCCAGCAGCCCACAGGGGGGCACCGGGGAGCTGTTTTTT. This gives the protein CASSPQGGTGELFF.

This clonotype has ten or more counts. The rearrangement links TRBV3-1 to TRBJ1-1, with D hard to call. The CDR3 extends over 17 amino acids. Germline assignment: CDR1 LGHDT and CDR2 YNNKEL (reference sequence). V lost 5 bases and J 4 bases, leaving 23 bases between the germline ends. This chain's CDR3 is CASSCMAPISIRTEAFF. The CDR3 nucleotides are TGTGCCAGCAGCTGTATGGCTCCCATTTCAATTCGCACTGAAGCTTTCTTT.

Comments on this clonotype: Since a much larger clone is just one base distant, this may be a read error. J is TRBJ1-4 and V is TRBV7-2, with 7 bases lining up with TRBD1. Germline CDR1 reads SGHTA; CDR2 reads FQGNSA. V shed 8 bases, J shed 8 bases, and the junction held 14 bases outside the gene matches. The CDR3 is made up of 15 amino acids. CDR3 protein: CASGDSRGSGEKLFF. DNA of the CDR3: TGTGCCAGCGGCGACAGCAGGGGGTCAGGAGAAAAACTGTTTTTT.